Presented here are 9 T cell receptor beta chains from one specimen sequenced in a study of cytotoxic CD8 clonotypes in ibrutinib-treated CLL. The assay was immunoSEQ multiplex PCR, and TCRdb's table has in-frame clones only and misses some. The sample holds around 200,000 clones, 60% to 80% seen once. The material sequenced was PBMCs, taken after 12 months of ibrutinib treatment. Every receptor here comes from a human donor with chronic lymphocytic leukemia.

This chain uses TRBV19 with TRBJ2-1, with no clear D. Trimming cost V 4 bases and J 0 bases, with 4 bases left between them. CDR1 is LNHDA, CDR2 SQIVND, per germline (reference sequence). The CDR3 has 13 amino acids. DNA of the CDR3: TGTGCCAGTAGTACTAGCTCCTACAATGAGCAGTTCTTC. Translated: CASSTSSYNEQFF.

This rearrangement joins TRBV2 to TRBJ2-3; D gene ambiguous. The V gene lost 6 bases and the J gene lost 5 bases, with 9 bases spanning the gap. Germline loops: CDR1 SNHLY, CDR2 FYNNEI. The CDR3 consists of 12 residues. This CDR3 reads CASSGGGDTQYF. The CDR3 nucleotides read TGTGCCAGCAGCGGTGGTGGAGATACGCAGTATTTT.

This clone was seen only once. The sample contains more than one DNA sequence encoding this CDR3. The genes are TRBV19 and TRBJ1-2; tentative D call: TRBD1 (5 bases). From germline, CDR1 is LNHDA and CDR2 SQIVND (reference sequence). The CDR3 has 14 amino acids. V lost 8 bases to trimming and J lost 0 bases, with 13 bases between them. The CDR3 loop is CASAPGPTNYGYTF. The CDR3, as DNA: TGTGCCAGTGCACCGGGACCCACTAACTATGGCTACACCTTC.

The chain has TRBV6-5 and TRBJ2-7, with 13 bases that match TRBD2. The CDR3 is 15 residues long. Germline CDR1 is MNHEY and CDR2 is SVGAGI. J was trimmed by 3 bases and V by 2 bases; bases with no gene match: 1. CDR3 sequence: CASSYGLAGVYEQYF. As DNA, the CDR3 is TGTGCCAGCAGTTACGGACTAGCGGGAGTCTACGAGCAGTACTTC.

The chain combines TRBV19 with TRBJ1-1, with D uncertain. The CDR3 contains 16 residues. Trimming cost V 6 bases and J 5 bases, with 22 bases left between them. Germline lookup yields CDR1 LNHDA and CDR2 SQIVND (reference sequence). CDR3 sequence: CASSVSPSAVGTEAFF. CDR3 nucleotides: TGTGCCAGTAGCGTAAGCCCCTCGGCGGTGGGGACTGAAGCTTTCTTT.

Written as DNA, the CDR3 is TGTGCCAGCAGTTCCCCCTACAGGGGGCGGGTTAATGAGCAGTTCTTC. Translating gives CASSSPYRGRVNEQFF. This sequence joins TRBV27 and TRBJ2-1; 9 bases are a match to TRBD1. V trimming: 4 bases; J trimming: 7 bases; junction bases outside the gene matches: 11. The germline gives CDR1 MNHEY, CDR2 SMNVEV (reference sequence). This CDR3 contains 16 residues.

The CDR3 region is CAWSVGQYNEQFF. As DNA, the CDR3 is TGTGCCTGGAGTGTGGGTCAGTACAATGAGCAGTTCTTC. This chain links TRBV30 with TRBJ2-1; no reliable D call. V was shortened by 0 bases and J by 4 bases, with 7 bases between the two germline ends. Germline-derived CDR1 and CDR2 are GTSNPN and SVGIG (reference sequence). CDR3 size: 13 residues. Supplemented by reference TRBV30 and TRBJ2-1, the full variable domain reads SQTIHQWPATLVQPVGSPLSLECTVEGTSNPNLYWYRQAAGRGLQLLFYSVGIGQISSEVPQNLSASRPQDRQFILSSKKLLLSDSGFYLCAWSVGQYNEQFFGPGTRLTVL.

V usage is TRBV6-6 and J usage is TRBJ1-1; 9 nucleotides match TRBD1. Trimming at V came to 6 bases and at J to 3 bases, leaving 11 bases not matched to a gene. This CDR3 region has 16 residues. Germline lookup yields CDR1 MNHNY and CDR2 SVGAGI (reference sequence). The CDR3 spells CASSLTGGAKDTEAFF. CDR3 DNA: TGTGCCAGCAGCCTAACAGGGGGCGCGAAGGACACTGAAGCTTTCTTT.

The V call is TRBV4-3, the J call TRBJ2-7; D remains ambiguous. The V gene lost 0 bases and the J gene lost 5 bases, with 14 bases spanning the gap. CDR3 length equals 15 residues. Germline CDR1 is LGHNA and CDR2 is YSLEER. CDR3 in DNA: TGCGCCAGCAGCCAAGATGGAACCGGTGCGCACGAGCAGTACTTC. Translation gives CASSQDGTGAHEQYF.